These 18 T cell receptor beta chains came from one sample sequenced in a study of cytomegalovirus exposure and HLA in healthy donors. Primers for the PCR totalled 60 Vbeta and 13 Jbeta. Clones were sequenced by immunoSEQ multiplex PCR, and TCRdb holds only the in-frame ones, with some missing. This sample has 100,000 to 150,000 clones, with 75% to 85% found just once. The sequencing input was PBMCs. All receptors derive from a man aged 30-40 years in good health and CMV-seropositive.

V gene TRBV7-3 combines with J gene TRBJ2-1; 8 bases are shared with TRBD2. Trimming took 5 bases from V and 8 from J; bases not matched to a gene: 11. Germline V gene lookup returns CDR1 SGHTA and CDR2 FQGTGA. This CDR3 is built from 15 residues. The CDR3 here is CASSQRAGGRYEQFF. CDR3 nucleotides: TGTGCCAGCAGCCAGCGGGCGGGGGGCCGGTATGAGCAGTTCTTC. The full variable domain, rest sourced from reference TRBV7-3 and TRBJ2-1, is GAGVSQTPSNKVTEKGKYVELRCDPISGHTALYWYRQSLGQGPEFLIYFQGTGAADDSGLPNDRFFAVRPEGSVSTLKIQRTERGDSAVYLCASSQRAGGRYEQFFGPGTRLTVL.

Note on this clone: An end of the junction does not agree with germline; a read error may underlie this. V gene TRBV4-1 combines with J gene TRBJ1-5, with no clear D. CDR1 is MGHRA and CDR2 is YSYEKL in the germline V gene. CDR3 size: 14 residues. The CDR3 region is CASSQVWGDQLQHF. DNA for the CDR3: TGCGCCAGCAGCCAAGTTTGGGGAGATCAGCTCCAGCATTTT.

The J gene is TRBJ1-2, the V gene TRBV6-4; D unresolved. Germline-derived CDR1 and CDR2 are MRHNA and SNTAGT. V was cut by 6 bases and J by 0 bases, with 8 bases left in between. This CDR3 contains 13 residues. The CDR3 protein is CASSPESNYGYTF. The CDR3 nucleotides are TGTGCCAGCAGCCCCGAGTCTAACTATGGCTACACCTTC.

The chain employs TRBV27 and TRBJ1-2; 10 bases map to TRBD1. Germline V gives CDR1 MNHEY, CDR2 SMNVEV (reference sequence). V lost 2 bases to trimming and J lost 4 bases; unmatched junction nucleotides: 7. The CDR3 spans 16 residues. The CDR3 sequence is CASSLRGTGVGYGYTF. As DNA, the CDR3 is TGTGCCAGCAGTTTAAGAGGGACAGGGGTCGGCTATGGCTACACCTTC.

This chain links TRBV27 with TRBJ1-2, with D possibly TRBD1 on 6 matching bases. With 9 bases removed from V and 4 bases from J, the gap between germline ends came to 15 bases. The CDR3 spans 13 residues. The germline CDR1 and CDR2 sequences are MNHEY and SMNVEV (reference sequence). The CDR3 reads CASAVGQSYGYTF. CDR3 bases: TGTGCCAGTGCCGTCGGACAGTCCTATGGCTACACCTTC.

The chain carries TRBV10-3 and TRBJ2-4; 8 bases are shared with TRBD1. Trimming removed 2 bases from V and 16 bases from J; junction bases left unmatched: 4. This CDR3 is built from 11 residues. The germline gives CDR1 ENHRY, CDR2 SYGVKD. CDR3 in DNA: TGTGCCATCAGTGAGGGACAGGGTCTATACTTC. As protein: CAISEGQGLYF.

The V gene is TRBV30, the J gene TRBJ2-3; the match to TRBD2 covers 7 bases. V shed 3 bases and J 4 bases; nucleotides not matched to a gene: 7. Germline CDR1 reads GTSNPN; CDR2 reads SVGIG (reference sequence). The CDR3 contains 14 residues. The CDR3 loop reads CAWRIGEGADTQYF. As DNA, the CDR3 is TGTGCCTGGAGAATAGGGGAGGGAGCAGATACGCAGTATTTT.

The chain combines TRBV6-5 with TRBJ1-2; weak D call: TRBD1 (6 bases). Germline V lookup: CDR1 MNHEY, CDR2 SVGAGI. This CDR3 spans 14 amino acids. The ends were cut back, 6 bases at V and 4 bases at J, with 15 bases in the middle. The chain's CDR3 is CASSPGWGPYGYTF. The CDR3 DNA follows: TGTGCCAGCAGCCCCGGTTGGGGGCCCTATGGCTACACCTTC.

The chain employs TRBV7-2 and TRBJ2-5; 9 positions match TRBD2. CDR1 is SGHTA, CDR2 FQGNSA, per germline. The CDR3 consists of 16 residues. With V trimmed by 5 bases and J by 3 bases, 10 bases remained unmatched. As DNA, the CDR3 is TGTGCCAGCAGCCAGGGAGGGGCTAGCGGGGAAGAGACCCAGTACTTC. Protein product: CASSQGGASGEETQYF.

This clone appeared a few times. This sequence joins TRBV7-2 and TRBJ1-1; D is possibly TRBD1 (6 bases). Between the trimmed V and J ends, which lost 4 bases and 4 bases, there was a span of 19 bases. This CDR3 comprises 16 residues. Germline values: CDR1 SGHTA, CDR2 FQGNSA. The CDR3 sequence: CASSSHPGVLSTEAFF. CDR3 coding DNA: TGTGCCAGCAGCTCCCACCCAGGGGTTTTAAGCACTGAAGCTTTCTTT.

This chain links TRBV19 with TRBJ1-3, with 10 bases that match TRBD1. Germline V CDR1 and CDR2: LNHDA, SQIVND (reference sequence). V lost 5 bases, J lost 0 bases, and 10 bases stayed unmatched. The CDR3 sequence is 18 residues long. CDR3 sequence reads: CASSLSGTGANSGNTIYF. The DNA for the CDR3 is TGTGCCAGTAGTCTTTCCGGGACAGGGGCAAACTCTGGAAACACCATATATTTT. The whole variable domain, remainder taken from reference TRBV19 and TRBJ1-3, is DGGITQSPKYLFRKEGQNVTLSCEQNLNHDAMYWYRQDPGQGLRLIYYSQIVNDFQKGDIAEGYSVSREKKESFPLTVTSAQKNPTAFYLCASSLSGTGANSGNTIYFGEGSWLTVV.

This chain uses TRBV7-9 with TRBJ1-2; D is uncertain. V lost 1 base and J lost 6, with 3 bases in between. This CDR3 comprises 11 residues. Germline V gives CDR1 SEHNR, CDR2 FQNEAQ (reference sequence). CDR3 nucleotide sequence: TGTGCCAGCAGCTTAGGCGATGGCTACACCTTC. Amino acids: CASSLGDGYTF. Supplemented by reference TRBV7-9 and TRBJ1-2, the full variable domain reads DTGVSQNPRHKITKRGQNVTFRCDPISEHNRLYWYRQTLGQGPEFLTYFQNEAQLEKSRLLSDRFSAERPKGSFSTLEIQRTEQGDSAMYLCASSLGDGYTFGSGTRLTVV.

V usage is TRBV7-2 and J usage is TRBJ2-1, with 7 bases aligning to TRBD2. V lost 4 bases and J lost 5; bases outside the gene matches: 11. The CDR3 totals 16 residues. Germline lookup yields CDR1 SGHTA and CDR2 FQGNSA. CDR3 residues: CASSSQRGLSNNEQFF. For the CDR3, the DNA is TGTGCCAGCAGCTCACAAAGGGGACTATCCAACAATGAGCAGTTCTTC.

DNA for the CDR3: TGTGCCAGCAGCAAGGGACAGGGGGCGAACACTGAAGCTTTCTTT. Amino acid sequence: CASSKGQGANTEAFF. This chain connects TRBV21-1 to TRBJ1-1; the table's D call, TRBD1, was not checked against the DNA. TRBV21-1 is marked as a pseudogene. The CDR3 length is 15 residues.

The chain links TRBV21-1 to TRBJ2-3; the D call of TRBD2 is as the table states it, not checked on the DNA. TRBV21-1 is a listed pseudogene. This CDR3 region has 18 residues. The CDR3 reads CASSKAIGLAGATDTQYF. In nucleotides, the CDR3 is TGTGCCAGCAGCAAAGCCATTGGACTAGCGGGGGCTACAGATACGCAGTATTTT.

The chain has TRBV18 and TRBJ2-7, with 7 bases fitting TRBD1. The J segment lost 3 bases and the V segment lost 4 bases, leaving 0 bases of the junction unmatched. CDR3 size: 12 residues. Germline assignment: CDR1 KGHSH and CDR2 LQKENI. CDR3 protein: CASSRDSYEQYF. CDR3 bases: TGTGCCAGCTCACGGGACAGCTACGAGCAGTACTTC.

This chain joins TRBV9 and TRBJ2-5, with TRBD1 identical over 7 bases. V was pared by 3 bases and J by 5 bases, with 13 bases of the junction left unmatched. The CDR3 has 16 amino acids. CDR1 is SGDLS and CDR2 is YYNGEE in the germline V gene. This CDR3 reads CASSAKQGIGAETQYF. DNA of the CDR3: TGTGCCAGCAGCGCCAAACAGGGGATAGGGGCGGAGACCCAGTACTTC.

This sequence joins TRBV27 and TRBJ1-3; D is possibly TRBD1 (6 bases). The germline V and J ends were trimmed by 0 bases and 4 bases, with 10 bases remaining between them. This CDR3 is built from 15 residues. From germline, CDR1 is MNHEY and CDR2 SMNVEV (reference sequence). Written as DNA, the CDR3 is TGTGCCAGCAGTTTATCTGCAGGGGTGGGAAACACCATATATTTT. Translated, it gives CASSLSAGVGNTIYF.